This T cell receptor (beta chain) was found in a study of multiple sclerosis patients with progressive multifocal leukoencephalopathy. Study context: Multiple sclerosis patients on natalizumab who never developed PML served as longitudinally sampled controls.

Worth noting for this clone: Its antigen is unknown.

CDR3 length equals 14 residues. Unmatched junction bases numbered 7, after V lost 5 bases and J lost 4 bases. Germline V gene lookup returns CDR1 SGHVS and CDR2 FNYEAQ. Synthetic inline TR CDR3 controls covering all V-J pairings were spiked into each PCR. The data were produced by immunoSEQ multiplex PCR, yet TCRdb's version contains in-frame clones alone and is incomplete. The sample records more than 30,000 clones, 90% to 95% being singletons. Study results and caveats: In most PML patients, TRB repertoires appeared less diverse by entropy. Before and during natalizumab, the clones expanded at PML already existed.

As to time point: before natalizumab initiation. The rearrangement joins TRBV7-6 to TRBJ1-2, with 7 bases lining up with TRBD1. The TCR comes from a man aged 25 to 40 with multiple sclerosis. Specimen: PBMCs. CDR3 loop: CASSPRDSAYGYTF. The CDR3 DNA sequence: TGTGCCAGCAGCCCCAGGGACAGCGCCTATGGCTACACCTTC. Full variable domain (outside the CDR3, taken from reference TRBV7-6 and TRBJ1-2): GAGVSQSPRYKVTKRGQDVALRCDPISGHVSLYWYRQALGQGPEFLTYFNYEAQQDKSGLPNDRFSAERPEGSISTLTIQRTEQRDSAMYRCASSPRDSAYGYTFGSGTRLTVV.